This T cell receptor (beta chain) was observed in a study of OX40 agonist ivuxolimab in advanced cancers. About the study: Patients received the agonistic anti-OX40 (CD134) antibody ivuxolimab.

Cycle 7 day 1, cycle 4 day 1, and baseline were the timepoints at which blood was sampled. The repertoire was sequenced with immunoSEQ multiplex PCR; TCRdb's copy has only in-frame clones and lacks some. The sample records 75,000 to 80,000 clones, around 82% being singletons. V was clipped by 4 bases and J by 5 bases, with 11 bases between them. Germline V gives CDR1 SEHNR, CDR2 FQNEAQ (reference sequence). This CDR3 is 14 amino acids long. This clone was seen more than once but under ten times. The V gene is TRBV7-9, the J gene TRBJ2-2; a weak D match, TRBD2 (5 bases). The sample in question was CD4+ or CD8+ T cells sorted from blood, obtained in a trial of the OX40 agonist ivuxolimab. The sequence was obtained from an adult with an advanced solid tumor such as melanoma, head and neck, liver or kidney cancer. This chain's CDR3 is CASSSLGETGELFF. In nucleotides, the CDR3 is TGTGCCAGCAGCTCACTTGGGGAGACCGGGGAGCTGTTTTTT. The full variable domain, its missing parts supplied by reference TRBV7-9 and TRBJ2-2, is DTGVSQNPRHKITKRGQNVTFRCDPISEHNRLYWYRQTLGQGPEFLTYFQNEAQLEKSRLLSDRFSAERPKGSFSTLEIQRTEQGDSAMYLCASSSLGETGELFFGEGSRLTVL.